What follows is one TCR beta chain and its context. Its recognized antigen is unknown. No quality values exist for individual bases; no much larger clone is one base distant. This specimen belongs to a study of T cell repertoires in cytomegalovirus infection (dated by TCRdb to about 2019). Background on the whole study: The HLA type of each donor mattered for the analysis, because public TCR beta signatures pointed to carriage of CMV infection along with the matching HLA type.

Sequencing was carried out with an Illumina HiSeq 1500. TCRdb took the public reads, trimmed them with fastp at Q25, ran MiXCR for clone calling and kept in-frame beta chains. A single entry per CDR3 protein holds the most common genes and DNA from its merged rows. The sample yields more than 650,000 distinct CDR3 sequences; 35% were counted once. Of the sample, 2.8% falls within the top ten clones. Here is what the overall study found, with its caveats: In both this cohort and an independent approximately 370-donor cohort, the cumulative frequency of public TCR beta family members distinguished carriers of CMV infection plus the relevant HLA type. The ex vivo response was dominated by HLA-C-restricted CMV-specific TCR beta clonotypes, which also provided the single most frequent clonotype in two of eight donors.

Sample: PBMCs. This sequence originates from a human donor in good health (CMV status not recorded). Some clones in this sample may be carry-over from other donors' samples.

The DNA is as follows: TGTGCCAGCAGCCCTGTCGGGACGAACTATGGCTACACCTTC. Translation gives CASSPVGTNYGYTF. The chain is assembled from TRBV9 and TRBJ1-2; D gene: possibly TRBD1, on 5 matching bases. For CDR1 and CDR2, the germline V gene lists SGDLS and YYNGEE. V loses 4 bases, J loses 2 bases, and the germline ends lie 12 bases apart. There are 14 amino acids in the CDR3, from cysteine to phenylalanine inclusive. The CDR3 DNA has 42 bases and is translated from base 1.